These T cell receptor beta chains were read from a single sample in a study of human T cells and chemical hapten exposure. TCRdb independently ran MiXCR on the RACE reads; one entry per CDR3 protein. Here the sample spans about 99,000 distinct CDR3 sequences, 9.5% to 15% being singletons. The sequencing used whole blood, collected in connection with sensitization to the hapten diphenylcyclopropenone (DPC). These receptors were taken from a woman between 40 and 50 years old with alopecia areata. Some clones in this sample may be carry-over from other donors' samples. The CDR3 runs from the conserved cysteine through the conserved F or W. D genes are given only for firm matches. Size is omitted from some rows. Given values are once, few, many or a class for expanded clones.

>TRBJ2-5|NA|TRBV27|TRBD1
TGTGCCAGCAGCCTGACGTCGACAGGGGTGGAGACCCAGTACTTC
CASSLTSTGVETQYF
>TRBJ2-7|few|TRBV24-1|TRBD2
TGTGCCACCAGTGCAGGAGGCCAGCGGGGCGAGCAGTACTTC
CATSAGGQRGEQYF
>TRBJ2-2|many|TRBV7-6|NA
TGTGCCAGCAGCTTTTCCAGGGTTCCGGTCCCCGGGGAGCTGTTTTTT
CASSFSRVPVPGELFF
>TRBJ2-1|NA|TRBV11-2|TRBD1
TGTGCCAGCAGCTTCCTACGACAGGGCGGTGAGCAGTTCTTC
CASSFLRQGGEQFF
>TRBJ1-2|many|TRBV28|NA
TGTGCCAGCAGCCCGCTACGTACGGCGGAACCGAAGTATGGCTACACCTTC
CASSPLRTAEPKYGYTF
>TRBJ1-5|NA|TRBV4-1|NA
TGCGCCAGCAGCCCCCCGGCAGGTCAGCCCCAGCATTTT
CASSPPAGQPQHF
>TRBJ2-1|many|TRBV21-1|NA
TGTGCCAGCAGCAAAGCGTGCGGGAGGGCGCCCTACAATGAGCAGTTCTTC
CASSKACGRAPYNEQFF
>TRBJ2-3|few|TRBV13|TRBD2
TGTGCCAGCAGCACCTGGACTAGCGGGAGGGCCACAAACGCGGATACGCAGTATTTT
CASSTWTSGRATNADTQYF
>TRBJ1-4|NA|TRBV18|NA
TGTGCCAGCTCACCAAGGGGACCTGCAACTAATGAAAAACTGTTTTTT
CASSPRGPATNEKLFF
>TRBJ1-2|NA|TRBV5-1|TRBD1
TGCGCCAGCAGCACGGGACAGGGGTCGAGTGGCTACACCTTC
CASSTGQGSSGYTF